Below, one TCR beta chain is given with its context. Germline lookup yields CDR1 LNHDA and CDR2 SQIVND (reference sequence). The CDR3 spans 13 residues. Trimming stripped 2 bases from V and 3 bases from J, with 8 bases between. This sample was included in a study of cytomegalovirus exposure and HLA in healthy donors. PCR primers comprised 60 Vbeta and 13 Jbeta primers. The repertoire was sequenced with immunoSEQ multiplex PCR; TCRdb's copy has only in-frame clones and lacks some. The sample has fewer than 250,000 clones, around 82% seen once. The TCR was taken from a woman aged 25 to 39 in good health and CMV-seropositive. Sequences were obtained from PBMCs. V and J are TRBV19 and TRBJ2-7; D unresolved. In DNA, the CDR3 is TGTGCCAGTAGTATACAATCTAACTACGAGCAGTACTTC. It encodes CASSIQSNYEQYF.